This T cell receptor (beta chain) was sequenced in a study of breast tumors, draining lymph nodes, adjacent tissues (dated by TCRdb to 2016 to 2017). Regarding the study in general: TCR beta repertoires were compared across tumor, adjacent nontumor tissue and axillary lymph nodes obtained from breast cancer patients. The study was designed to assess the relationships and possible T-cell exchange between tumor, surrounding tissue and draining lymph node repertoires in human breast cancer. What the authors observed across the whole study: Tumor T-cell repertoires showed less diversity than lymph node repertoires and more diversity than nontumor tissue repertoires, and tumor T-cell repertoires showed preferential V and J gene usage. In luminal-like breast cancer, tumor and nontumor tissue repertoires resembled each other significantly more than in basal-like breast cancer. The conclusion that tumor T cells originate in lymph nodes was presented as consistent with a hypothesis rather than as directly demonstrated. The data were considered consistent with most tumor T cells being derived from the lymph node and subsequently expanding within tumor tissue.

Unmatched junction bases come to 31, with V trimmed by 2 bases and J by 8 bases. Looking up the germline V gene yields CDR1 SGHAT and CDR2 FQNNGV. Taken from cysteine to phenylalanine, the CDR3 has 24 residues. Left in the record is the CDR3 DNA by itself, 72 bases read in frame from the first base. The instrument was an Illumina HiSeq 2000. Multiplex PCR amplification was used to build the TCR beta chain libraries. High-throughput sequencing was used to analyze the amplified TCR beta chain products. TCRdb redid the processing of the public reads, applying fastp at Q25 and MiXCR, and retained in-frame beta chains. Rows matching on CDR3 protein sequence are summarized as one entry with the most common DNA and genes. The sample profile shows 20,000 to 25,000 distinct CDR3 sequences; around 50% of them were found once. 13% to 15% of the sample goes to the ten largest clones. This clonotype was seen many times. Its antigen remains undetermined. No base-level quality is on record; no much larger clone is a single base apart.

The chain is assembled from TRBV11-2 and TRBJ2-2; 11 central bases correspond to TRBD2. Source material: breast tumor tissue. The TCR originated in a female donor with breast cancer. Some clones in this sample may be carry-over from other donors' samples. The sequenced DNA is TGTGCCAGCAGCTTATTAGTAGGACTAGCGGGTCCTATTCGAACACCTACTAAGGAAGGGGAGCTGTTTTTT. This codes for CASSLLVGLAGPIRTPTKEGELFF.